What follows are 23 T cell receptor beta chains derived from one specimen sequenced in a study of T-cell memory formation after mild COVID-19. TCRdb redid the calling of the 5' RACE reads with MiXCR, one entry per CDR3 protein. The profile shows about 130,000 distinct CDR3 sequences, approximately 15% of them singletons. Sample: PBMCs or a T cell subset sorted from them (not recorded which). The receptors were sampled from an adult woman who had mild COVID-19 (a few samples of this study predate the infection). Cell type and time point are not known.

V is TRBV5-6 and J is TRBJ2-1; 8 bases are a match to TRBD1. Germline assignment: CDR1 SGHDT and CDR2 YYEEEE. J was trimmed by 7 bases and V by 5 bases; bases with no gene match: 11. The CDR3 length is 15 residues. Written as DNA, the CDR3 is TGTGCCAGCAGAACAGACAGGGGTCCCAGGAATGAGCAGTTCTTC. This codes for CASRTDRGPRNEQFF. Filled out from reference TRBV5-6 and TRBJ2-1, the complete variable domain reads DAGVTQSPTHLIKTRGQQVTLRCSPKSGHDTVSWYQQALGQGPQFIFQYYEEEERQRGNFPDRFSGHQFPNYSSELNVNALLLGDSALYLCASRTDRGPRNEQFFGPGTRLTVL.

The gene calls are TRBV20-1 and TRBJ2-7; possible D gene TRBD2, 6 bases. Germline loops: CDR1 DFQATT, CDR2 SNEGSKA (reference sequence). Trimming removed 5 bases from V and 2 bases from J, with 13 bases in between. The CDR3 loop spans 13 amino acids. The CDR3 region is CSASLAPTYEQYF. Here the CDR3 DNA reads TGCAGTGCTTCTCTAGCGCCAACCTACGAGCAGTACTTC.

V usage is TRBV7-8 and J usage is TRBJ2-5, with TRBD1 matching over 10 bases. Germline CDR1 SGHVS, CDR2 FQNEAQ. CDR3 length equals 19 residues. The junction had 13 bases not matched to a gene; V was cut back by 1 base and J by 2 bases. This CDR3 reads CASSLDAPRDRGPQETQYF. DNA of the CDR3: TGTGCCAGCAGCTTAGACGCACCCCGGGACAGGGGTCCTCAAGAGACCCAGTACTTC.

The chain uses TRBV9 and TRBJ2-3; 7 nucleotides agree with TRBD1. The CDR3 has 15 amino acids. V was clipped by 3 bases and J by 10 bases; unmatched bases: 14. Germline V CDR1 and CDR2: SGDLS, YYNGEE. The CDR3: CASSGRTGAQGAQYF. DNA for the CDR3: TGTGCCAGCAGCGGTCGGACAGGCGCGCAAGGGGCGCAGTATTTT.

The CDR3 bases are TGTGCCAGCAGCTCCGGGACACCTACGGGGGAGCAGTACTTC. This encodes CASSSGTPTGEQYF. The J gene is TRBJ2-7, the V gene TRBV6-5, with TRBD1 as a possible D gene (6 bases). Trimming took 6 bases from V and 7 from J, leaving 19 bases between them. The CDR3 runs to 14 residues. Germline values: CDR1 MNHEY, CDR2 SVGAGI.

The table lists this clonotype with many counts. The chain joins TRBV3-1 to TRBJ2-5, with D perhaps TRBD1 (6 bases). The V gene lost 2 bases and the J gene lost 3 bases, with 16 bases spanning the gap. This CDR3 has 16 amino acids. Germline CDR1 LGHDT, CDR2 YNNKEL (reference sequence). CDR3 DNA sequence: TGTGCCAGCAGCCAAACCGGGACACCGGCGAAAGAGACCCAGTACTTC. Protein sequence: CASSQTGTPAKETQYF.

This chain uses TRBV11-1 with TRBJ2-4; a weak D match, TRBD1 (5 bases). V was cut by 8 bases and J by 15 bases, with 26 bases left in between. This CDR3 region has 14 residues. CDR1 SGHAT and CDR2 FQDESV come from the germline V gene (reference sequence). The CDR3 reads CASRREGATGLTYF. The CDR3 DNA reads TGTGCCAGCCGTAGGGAAGGGGCAACAGGCCTCACGTACTTC.

Only a few counts were recorded for this clonotype. This chain joins TRBV24-1 and TRBJ2-7; TRBD1 agrees at 7 bases. CDR1 and CDR2 (germline): KGHDR, SFDVKD. V lost 4 bases, J lost 2 bases, and 4 bases stayed unmatched. This CDR3 spans 14 amino acids. CDR3 DNA: TGTGCCACCAGTGACCCCGGGACAGCCTACGAGCAGTACTTC. This gives the protein CATSDPGTAYEQYF.

V gene TRBV10-3 combines with J gene TRBJ2-6; D gene unclear. The CDR3 sequence is 14 residues long. CDR1 is ENHRY, CDR2 SYGVKD, per germline. The V end lost 0 bases, the J end lost 11 bases, and 11 bases lay between the germline ends. The CDR3 region is CAISESVTVYVLTF. CDR3 bases: TGTGCCATCAGTGAGTCAGTTACGGTTTACGTCCTGACTTTC.

This clonotype has just a few counts. The rearrangement uses TRBV7-3 and TRBJ2-1; 12 positions agree with TRBD2. The junction had 6 bases not matched to a gene; V was cut back by 3 bases and J by 6 bases. Germline CDR1 and CDR2: SGHTA and FQGTGA. CDR3 length: 16 amino acids. Written as DNA, the CDR3 is TGTGCCAGCAGCTTGCCTAGCGGGAGGGCGGCCAATGAGCAGTTCTTC. Translated, it gives CASSLPSGRAANEQFF.

The chain combines TRBV5-1 with TRBJ1-1; 11 bases align to TRBD1. V was pared by 1 base and J by 0 bases, with 14 bases of the junction left unmatched. CDR1 is SGHRS and CDR2 is YFSETQ in the germline V gene. The CDR3 is 20 residues long. The CDR3 bases are TGCGCCAGCAGCTTGCTCCCTGGGGGACAGGGGGGCCCCATGAACACTGAAGCTTTCTTT. It specifies CASSLLPGGQGGPMNTEAFF. Looking up the rest from reference TRBV5-1 and TRBJ1-1 gives the full variable domain: KAGVTQTPRYLIKTRGQQVTLSCSPISGHRSVSWYQQTPGQGLQFLFEYFSETQRNKGNFPGRFSGRQFSNSRSEMNVSTLELGDSALYLCASSLLPGGQGGPMNTEAFFGQGTRLTVV.

The genes are TRBV7-2 and TRBJ1-2; 9 bases are a match to TRBD1. This CDR3 has 15 residues. With 5 bases clipped from V and 4 bases from J, the junction kept 8 bases outside the gene matches. Germline V gene data show CDR1 as SGHTA and CDR2 as FQGNSA. CDR3 sequence: CASSLLAGQGYGYTF. The CDR3 nucleotides are TGTGCCAGCAGCCTTCTAGCGGGACAGGGCTATGGCTACACCTTC.

This clonotype was seen more than once but under ten times. The J gene is TRBJ2-7, the V gene TRBV7-2; the match to TRBD2 covers 13 bases. The CDR3 consists of 16 residues. V lost 4 bases and J lost 0; bases outside the gene matches: 3. Germline-derived CDR1 and CDR2 are SGHTA and FQGNSA. This chain's CDR3 is CASSSGLAGPSYEQYF. CDR3 bases: TGTGCCAGCAGCTCGGGACTAGCGGGACCCTCCTACGAGCAGTACTTC.

This clonotype came up a few times. This chain uses TRBV2 with TRBJ2-7, with D perhaps matching TRBD2 (5 bases). Germline lookup yields CDR1 SNHLY and CDR2 FYNNEI. The CDR3 is 11 residues long. V was cut by 7 bases and J by 2 bases, with 6 bases left in between. CDR3 bases: TGTGCCAGCAAGAGGGCCTACGAGCAGTACTTC. Encoded protein: CASKRAYEQYF.

The chain combines TRBV12-3 or TRBV12-4 with TRBJ2-7; a weak D match, TRBD1 (5 bases). The CDR3 consists of 14 residues. Trimming pared 3 bases from V and 6 bases from J, leaving 15 bases between. The CDR3 sequence: CASSFQGVRSEQYF. In DNA, the CDR3 is TGTGCCAGCAGTTTTCAAGGGGTCCGGAGCGAGCAGTACTTC.

The CDR3 bases are TGCGCCAGCAGCCATTCCGGGACAGGGAAGAGCTCTGGGGCCAACGTCCTGACTTTC. This encodes CASSHSGTGKSSGANVLTF. The genes are TRBV4-1 and TRBJ2-6, with 9 bases matching TRBD1. The junction had 9 bases not matched to a gene; V was cut back by 3 bases and J by 0 bases. In germline, CDR1 is MGHRA, CDR2 YSYEKL. The CDR3 is 19 residues long.

The chain joins TRBV7-2 to TRBJ2-5, with D uncertain. This CDR3 region has 14 residues. Germline V gene data show CDR1 as SGHTA and CDR2 as FQGNSA. The V end was cut by 4 bases, the J end by 1 base, with 10 bases between. CDR3 in DNA: TGTGCCAGCAGCTCGTACAGCCTCCAAGAGACCCAGTACTTC. This encodes CASSSYSLQETQYF.

The V gene is TRBV29-1, the J gene TRBJ1-2; D is possibly TRBD1 (6 bases). The CDR3 covers 13 residues. CDR1 and CDR2 from the germline V gene are SQVTM and ANQGSEA. Trimming removed 4 bases at V and 7 bases at J, with 16 bases between. CDR3 in amino acids: CSVVSWGAFGYTF. The CDR3 DNA follows: TGCAGCGTTGTCAGTTGGGGGGCCTTTGGCTACACCTTC.

In this sample, this clonotype turned up a few times. The chain recombines TRBV12-3 or TRBV12-4 with TRBJ2-3; 10 nucleotides agree with TRBD2. There are 15 residues in the CDR3. The V and J ends lost 6 bases and 0 bases, in that order; junction bases with no gene match: 3. CDR3 sequence: CASSKLAGSTDTQYF. The DNA for the CDR3 is TGTGCCAGCAGCAAACTAGCGGGAAGCACAGATACGCAGTATTTT.

This clonotype has more than one count but fewer than ten. The chain recombines TRBV20-1 with TRBJ2-7; TRBD2 aligns across 7 bases. CDR3 length equals 12 residues. The germline gives CDR1 DFQATT, CDR2 SNEGSKA (reference sequence). The CDR3: CSLPGGSGEQYF. The CDR3 DNA sequence: TGCAGCCTCCCGGGGGGAAGTGGCGAGCAGTACTTC.

The gene calls are TRBV7-9 and TRBJ1-1; D call uncertain. Trimming stripped 1 base from V and 10 bases from J, with 10 bases between. Germline V lookup: CDR1 SEHNR, CDR2 FQNEAQ (reference sequence). There are 12 residues in the CDR3. The CDR3 protein is CASSLDVTGAFF. The DNA for the CDR3 is TGTGCCAGCAGCTTAGATGTCACGGGAGCTTTCTTT.

The CDR3 here is CASSLGLSTYEQYF. CDR3 in DNA: TGTGCCAGCAGCTTGGGCCTCAGCACCTACGAGCAGTACTTC. The chain links TRBV5-6 to TRBJ2-7; D is unresolved. The CDR3 has 14 residues. Germline V lookup: CDR1 SGHDT, CDR2 YYEEEE. Trimming removed 0 bases at V and 2 bases at J, with 9 bases between.

This clonotype came up once. The V call is TRBV7-3, the J call TRBJ1-1; 8 bases agree with TRBD1. The germline V gene has CDR1 SGHTA and CDR2 FQGTGA. V was clipped by 5 bases and J by 3 bases; unmatched bases: 11. CDR3 length: 16 residues. The CDR3 here is CASSLGVRGRDTEAFF. DNA of the CDR3: TGTGCCAGCAGCCTGGGCGTCAGGGGGCGAGACACTGAAGCTTTCTTT.